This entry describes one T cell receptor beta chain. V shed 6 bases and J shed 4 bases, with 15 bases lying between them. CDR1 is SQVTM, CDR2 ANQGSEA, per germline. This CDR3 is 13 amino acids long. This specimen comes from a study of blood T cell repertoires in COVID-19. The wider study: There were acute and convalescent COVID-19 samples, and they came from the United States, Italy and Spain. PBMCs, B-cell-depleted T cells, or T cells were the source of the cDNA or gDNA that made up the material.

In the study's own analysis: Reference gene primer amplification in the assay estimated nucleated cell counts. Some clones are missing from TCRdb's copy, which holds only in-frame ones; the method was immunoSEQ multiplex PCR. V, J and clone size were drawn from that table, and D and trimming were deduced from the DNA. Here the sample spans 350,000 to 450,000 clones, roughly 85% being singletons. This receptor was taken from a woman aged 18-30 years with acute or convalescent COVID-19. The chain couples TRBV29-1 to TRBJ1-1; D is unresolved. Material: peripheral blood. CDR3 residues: CSVRGEGGTEAFF. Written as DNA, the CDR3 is TGCAGCGTCCGTGGGGAAGGAGGCACTGAAGCTTTCTTT.